This T cell receptor beta chain was observed in a study of Ad26.COV2.S vaccination and SARS-CoV-2 variants. In germline, CDR1 is SEHNR, CDR2 FQNEAQ (reference sequence). V was pared by 5 bases and J by 1 base, with 5 bases of the junction left unmatched. The CDR3 extends over 14 amino acids. Treatment reported: some 19 received Ad26.COV2.S at low or high dose, single or two shots; about 5 received placebo; per-sample allocation not given. Samples were taken on day 63 after the first vaccine or placebo injection. This vaccine is an Ad26 vector that expresses the Wuhan-strain SARS-CoV-2 spike. Generated by immunoSEQ multiplex PCR, the TCRdb table keeps only in-frame clones and is missing some. The sample carries hundreds of thousands of clones, 70% to 90% recorded once.

The sequencing used peripheral blood, collected in a trial of Ad26.COV2.S vaccine versus placebo. The rearrangement joins TRBV7-9 to TRBJ2-7, with 7 nucleotides matching TRBD1. This sequence was found in a person between 18 and 65 years old who received the Ad26.COV2.S COVID-19 vaccine or a placebo. CDR3 DNA: TGTGCCAGCAGCCAAAGGGACAGATCCTACGAGCAGTACTTC. Translation: CASSQRDRSYEQYF.